This T cell receptor (beta chain) stems from a study of CD8+CD57+ T cells in acquired aplastic anemia. The wider study: The study obtained an average of roughly 3 ug of DNA from sorted CD4+ and CD8+ cells. Around 11 million reads, on average, were obtained for CD4+ cells from healthy donors.

Regarding this clonotype: Its target is not known.

Study-wide results and caveats: Patients did not significantly differ from controls in CD8+ Simpson's diversity. Twenty-nine CD8+ CDR3 sequences were shared between patients and controls.

The study profiled TCR beta VDJ and CDR3 using genomic DNA as template. TCRdb called the reads again in MiXCR, with one record for every CDR3 protein. Among about 80,000 distinct CDR3 sequences, about 45% were seen once, and the ten largest hold 65% to 70%. CDR1 is SQVTM and CDR2 is ANQGSEA in the germline V gene. The length of the CDR3 is 12 residues. Trimming left V 5 bases short and J 8 bases short, with 15 bases between. This rearrangement joins TRBV29-1 to TRBJ1-2; D not resolved. Sequenced sample: sorted CD4+, CD8+, or CD8+CD57+ T cells (not recorded which) from PBMCs. This TCR came from a human donor in good health, serving as a control. The CDR3 protein is CSVTGGVRGYTF. CDR3 DNA: TGCAGCGTTACTGGCGGTGTCCGGGGCTACACCTTC.